The following is a TCR beta chain sequence with its context. Its antigen is unidentified. PCR was performed using 60 Vbeta and 13 Jbeta primers. Clones were read by immunoSEQ multiplex PCR, and TCRdb kept only the in-frame ones, dropping some. Its listing shows about 100,000 clones. This entry comes from a study of cytomegalovirus exposure and HLA in healthy donors. General study points: As immune exposure information, only CMV serostatus was available. A later analysis showed TCR association rates differing by HLA locus, peaking at DRB1 and lowest at HLA-C.

The CDR3 consists of 13 residues. CDR1 ENHRY and CDR2 SYGVKD come from the germline V gene. V lost 6 bases to trimming and J lost 2 bases; unmatched junction nucleotides: 4. The gene calls are TRBV10-3 and TRBJ2-7, with TRBD1 identical over 7 bases. The receptor's source is a man aged 50 or older in good health and CMV-seronegative. Material for sequencing was PBMCs. In DNA form, the CDR3 reads TGTGCCATCAGACCAGGGGGAACCTACGAGCAGTACTTC. The encoded protein is CAIRPGGTYEQYF.